A single sample is the source of the 20 T cell receptor beta chains below, sequenced in a study of shared clonotypes between healthy human individuals (dated by TCRdb to about 2020). CD8 naive samples consisted of CD45RO-negative cells that were positively selected for CCR7, yielding a CD45RA+CCR7+ population without TemRA cells. The library was made by the immunoSEQ multiplex PCR assay. TCRdb took this table from immuneACCESS and kept in-frame rearrangements with V and J called. Such tables lack part of the clones; where checked against another copy, unresolved V genes explain under half of the gap, and the rest is unexplained. This sample has fewer than 800,000 clones in its table, and about 91% of those were observed once. Together, the top ten hold about 24% of the sample. The sample comprised naive CD8+ T cells sorted from blood. This specimen's cell subset or site label, per the study, means: CD45RA+CCR7+. The receptors derive from a man aged 25-40 years in good health.

The chain has TRBV12-1 and TRBJ2-7. TRBV12-1 is assigned pseudogene status. This CDR3 is built from 14 residues. CDR3 bases: TGTGCCAGCAGCTCTACGGGCAGGCGACACGAGCAGTACTTC. Protein product: CASSSTGRRHEQYF.

V usage is TRBV7-3 and J usage is TRBJ2-1; D is perhaps TRBD1 (7 bases). The CDR3 is made up of 14 amino acids. The V end was cut by 4 bases, the J end by 9 bases, with 16 bases between. The germline V gene has CDR1 SGHTA and CDR2 FQGTGA. CDR3 sequence: CASSSGGQWSEQFF. CDR3 coding DNA: TGTGCCAGCAGCTCCGGGGGACAGTGGAGTGAGCAGTTCTTC.

The chain uses TRBV7-9 and TRBJ2-3; unclear D gene. The CDR3 runs 12 residues. Germline loops: CDR1 SEHNR, CDR2 FQNEAQ (reference sequence). V was cut by 2 bases and J by 9 bases, with 9 bases left in between. The CDR3 is CASSLFQATQYF. In DNA, the CDR3 is TGTGCCAGCAGCTTATTCCAGGCGACGCAGTATTTT. The full variable domain, its missing parts supplied by reference TRBV7-9 and TRBJ2-3, is DTGVSQNPRHKITKRGQNVTFRCDPISEHNRLYWYRQTLGQGPEFLTYFQNEAQLEKSRLLSDRFSAERPKGSFSTLEIQRTEQGDSAMYLCASSLFQATQYFGPGTRLTVL.

The rearrangement joins TRBV5-1 to TRBJ1-2, with 7 bases that match TRBD1. Germline assignment: CDR1 SGHRS and CDR2 YFSETQ. V was pared by 0 bases and J by 4 bases, with 6 bases of the junction left unmatched. The CDR3 consists of 15 residues. The CDR3 DNA sequence: TGCGCCAGCAGCTTGGCTGGACAGGTTGGCTATGGCTACACCTTC. Protein product: CASSLAGQVGYGYTF. The full variable domain, its missing parts supplied by reference TRBV5-1 and TRBJ1-2, is KAGVTQTPRYLIKTRGQQVTLSCSPISGHRSVSWYQQTPGQGLQFLFEYFSETQRNKGNFPGRFSGRQFSNSRSEMNVSTLELGDSALYLCASSLAGQVGYGYTFGSGTRLTVV.

The V call is TRBV27, the J call TRBJ1-1; possibly TRBD1 for D (5 bases). CDR3 size: 17 residues. V was clipped by 3 bases and J by 0 bases, with 17 bases between them. In germline, CDR1 is MNHEY, CDR2 SMNVEV (reference sequence). CDR3 DNA: TGTGCCAGCAGTTTTCGAACCCCGAAACAGGTGAACACTGAAGCTTTCTTT. It is translated as CASSFRTPKQVNTEAFF.

The chain links TRBV5-4 to TRBJ1-2; maybe TRBD1 (6 bases). The CDR3 contains 15 residues. Germline CDR1 and CDR2: SGHNT and YYREEE (reference sequence). V lost 1 base, J lost 8 bases, and 18 bases lay in between. The CDR3 region has the DNA TGTGCCAGCAGCTTGAGGACAGACCCTGCGGGGGGCTACACCTTC. Residues: CASSLRTDPAGGYTF.

The rearrangement uses TRBV7-9 and TRBJ1-4; D perhaps matches TRBD1 (5 bases). The CDR3 length is 14 residues. The germline V and J ends were trimmed by 9 bases and 7 bases, with 18 bases remaining between them. CDR1 and CDR2 from the germline V gene are SEHNR and FQNEAQ (reference sequence). The CDR3 is CASRPPRQTEKLFF. CDR3 DNA sequence: TGTGCCAGTCGGCCCCCCCGACAGACTGAAAAACTGTTTTTT.

The rearrangement uses TRBV13 and TRBJ2-3, with 7 bases fitting TRBD2. From germline, CDR1 is PRHDT and CDR2 FYEKMQ (reference sequence). This CDR3 region has 15 residues. Trimming cost V 6 bases and J 6 bases; bases outside gene matches: 12. CDR3 residues: CASSSLADRRDTQYF. CDR3 nucleotide sequence: TGTGCCAGCAGTTCCCTAGCGGATAGGAGGGATACGCAGTATTTT.

The chain combines TRBV28 with TRBJ2-2, with 7 bases identical to TRBD2. Germline V CDR1 and CDR2: MDHEN, SYDVKM. The CDR3 has 19 amino acids. The trim removed 2 bases at V and 5 bases at J, leaving 17 bases unmatched. The CDR3 DNA sequence: TGTGCCAGCAGTTTAATCCCCGGAAGTACTAGCGTGTCAACCGGGGAGCTGTTTTTT. Encoded protein: CASSLIPGSTSVSTGELFF. Full variable domain (remainder filled in from reference TRBV28 and TRBJ2-2): DVKVTQSSRYLVKRTGEKVFLECVQDMDHENMFWYRQDPGLGLRLIYFSYDVKMKEKGDIPEGYSVSREKKERFSLILESASTNQTSMYLCASSLIPGSTSVSTGELFFGEGSRLTVL.

This clone was found once. The CDR3 region is CASSQASGSFTGELFF. The CDR3, as DNA: TGTGCCAGCAGCCAAGCTAGCGGGAGTTTCACCGGGGAGCTGTTTTTT. The chain is built from TRBV7-6 and TRBJ2-2; TRBD2 agrees at 10 bases. Looked up from germline, CDR1 is SGHVS and CDR2 is FNYEAQ. This CDR3 has 16 residues. V lost 5 bases to trimming and J lost 4 bases; unmatched junction nucleotides: 7. Supplemented by reference TRBV7-6 and TRBJ2-2, the full variable domain reads GAGVSQSPRYKVTKRGQDVALRCDPISGHVSLYWYRQALGQGPEFLTYFNYEAQQDKSGLPNDRFSAERPEGSISTLTIQRTEQRDSAMYRCASSQASGSFTGELFFGEGSRLTVL.

The chain joins TRBV6-1 to TRBJ2-5, with no clear D. The CDR3 loop spans 13 amino acids. V was pared by 1 base and J by 7 bases, with 10 bases between. Germline V gene data show CDR1 as MNHNS and CDR2 as SASEGT. The CDR3 DNA reads TGTGCCAGCAGTGAAGGGGAAGTAGGGACCCAGTACTTC. Translating it yields CASSEGEVGTQYF.

This clone turned up a few times. V usage is TRBV5-1 and J usage is TRBJ2-7; no firm D call. Germline values: CDR1 SGHRS, CDR2 YFSETQ. This CDR3 is built from 13 residues. Trimming removed 4 bases from V and 2 bases from J, with 10 bases in between. DNA of the CDR3: TGCGCCAGCAGCGGCGACCCTCCCTACGAGCAGTACTTC. Protein sequence: CASSGDPPYEQYF.

This rearrangement joins TRBV7-8 to TRBJ2-7; tentatively, D is TRBD1 (5 bases). CDR1 and CDR2 (germline): SGHVS, FQNEAQ. Trimming cost V 2 bases and J 0 bases, with 8 bases left between them. The CDR3 consists of 14 residues. CDR3 nucleotide sequence: TGTGCCAGCAGCTTACAGCAGGGCTCCTACGAGCAGTACTTC. Translation gives CASSLQQGSYEQYF. Full variable domain (rest looked up from reference TRBV7-8 and TRBJ2-7): GAGVSQSPRYKVAKRGQDVALRCDPISGHVSLFWYQQALGQGPEFLTYFQNEAQLDKSGLPSDRFFAERPEGSVSTLKIQRTQQEDSAVYLCASSLQQGSYEQYFGPGTRLTVT.

In its sample, this clone was seen once. As DNA, the CDR3 is TGCGCCAGCAGGCAAGACCTTCAATACAATGAGCAGTTCTTC. Protein product: CASRQDLQYNEQFF. The chain recombines TRBV5-1 with TRBJ2-1; D not resolved. Germline values: CDR1 SGHRS, CDR2 YFSETQ. Trimming left V 5 bases short and J 4 bases short, with 13 bases between. The CDR3 is made up of 14 amino acids.

The chain has TRBV18 and TRBJ1-4; D uncertain. The CDR3 covers 15 residues. V lost 1 base and J 3 bases, leaving 9 bases between the germline ends. Looked up from germline, CDR1 is KGHSH and CDR2 is LQKENI. The CDR3 region is CASSPLDNSNEKLFF. The CDR3 DNA follows: TGTGCCAGCTCACCACTTGACAATTCTAATGAAAAACTGTTTTTT.

J is TRBJ2-7 and V is TRBV28; TRBD2 aligns across 9 bases. The CDR3 totals 14 residues. Trimming cost V 2 bases and J 5 bases; bases outside gene matches: 4. The germline V gene encodes CDR1 MDHEN and CDR2 SYDVKM. CDR3 DNA: TGTGCCAGCAGTTTAGAGCGGGAGGACCACGAGCAGTACTTC. This sequence encodes CASSLEREDHEQYF.

The rearrangement links TRBV5-1 to TRBJ2-5, with D hard to call. The V end was cut by 4 bases, the J end by 5 bases, with 18 bases between. The CDR3 consists of 15 residues. From germline, CDR1 is SGHRS and CDR2 YFSETQ. The CDR3 here is CASSPLTELPETQYF. CDR3 nucleotides: TGCGCCAGCAGCCCGTTGACGGAGCTGCCGGAGACCCAGTACTTC. The entire variable domain, with the rest obtained from reference TRBV5-1 and TRBJ2-5, is as follows: KAGVTQTPRYLIKTRGQQVTLSCSPISGHRSVSWYQQTPGQGLQFLFEYFSETQRNKGNFPGRFSGRQFSNSRSEMNVSTLELGDSALYLCASSPLTELPETQYFGPGTRLLVL.

The chain has TRBV7-9 and TRBJ2-1; no clear D. From germline, CDR1 is SEHNR and CDR2 FQNEAQ (reference sequence). This CDR3 is 15 amino acids long. Trimming took 5 bases from V and 8 from J, leaving 19 bases between them. The CDR3 reads CASSEPGAPRYEQFF. DNA of the CDR3: TGTGCCAGCAGCGAACCCGGAGCTCCAAGGTATGAGCAGTTCTTC.

The rearrangement uses TRBV4-2 and TRBJ2-7, with 9 bases fitting TRBD2. The CDR3 totals 16 residues. After removal of 0 bases from V and 2 bases from J, the junction contained 5 bases not matched to a gene. Germline V gives CDR1 LGHNA, CDR2 YNFKEQ. CDR3 nucleotides: TGTGCCAGCAGCCAAGATCCGGCTAGCGGGACCTACGAGCAGTACTTC. Amino acid sequence: CASSQDPASGTYEQYF.

The chain couples TRBV27 to TRBJ2-2; TRBD2 is a possible D gene (6 bases). V shed 3 bases and J shed 6 bases, with 11 bases lying between them. CDR3 size: 14 residues. From germline, CDR1 is MNHEY and CDR2 SMNVEV (reference sequence). The CDR3 protein is CASSFRPGAGELFF. Written as DNA, the CDR3 is TGTGCCAGCAGTTTTCGACCGGGGGCCGGGGAGCTGTTTTTT.